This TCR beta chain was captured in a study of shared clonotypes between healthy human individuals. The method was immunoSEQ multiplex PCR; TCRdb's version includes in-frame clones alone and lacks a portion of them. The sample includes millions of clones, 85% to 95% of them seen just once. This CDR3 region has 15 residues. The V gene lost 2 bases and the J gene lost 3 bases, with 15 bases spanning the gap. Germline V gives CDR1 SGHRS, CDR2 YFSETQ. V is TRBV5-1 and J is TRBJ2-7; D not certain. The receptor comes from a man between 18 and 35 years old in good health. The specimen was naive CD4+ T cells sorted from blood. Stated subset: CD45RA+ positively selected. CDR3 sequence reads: CASSLVGRYGYEQYF. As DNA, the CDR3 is TGCGCCAGCAGCTTAGTAGGCCGGTACGGCTACGAGCAGTACTTC. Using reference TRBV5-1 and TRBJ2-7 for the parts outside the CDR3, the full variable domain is KAGVTQTPRYLIKTRGQQVTLSCSPISGHRSVSWYQQTPGQGLQFLFEYFSETQRNKGNFPGRFSGRQFSNSRSEMNVSTLELGDSALYLCASSLVGRYGYEQYFGPGTRLTVT.